This T cell receptor beta chain was identified during a study of control samples from healthy donors and cancer patients (dated by TCRdb to 2020 to 2021). Receptor libraries were prepared by the immunoSEQ multiplex PCR assay. What TCRdb holds here is the immuneACCESS table cut down to in-frame rearrangements. Part of the clones is not present; checked against another copy, under half of the missing clones reflect an unresolved V gene, and the others are unexplained. This sample comprises under 450,000 clones, approximately 90% of them detected only once. 5% to 8% of the sample comes from the top ten. Worth noting for this clone: Its cognate antigen has yet to be identified. Base qualities are missing; no much larger clone stands one base away.

Inclusive of the bounding cysteine and phenylalanine, the CDR3 is 16 residues long. Of the read, only the CDR3 DNA is kept; its 48 bases are in frame from base 1. V is clipped by 3 bases and J by 6 bases, and the sequence between their germline boundaries is 19 bases long. CDR1 and CDR2 (SGDLS, YYNGEE) derive from the germline V gene. Material for sequencing was PBMCs. The chain is assembled from TRBV9 and TRBJ2-1, with no reliable assignment of the D segment. This receptor was taken from a man aged 35 to 55 with head and neck cancer. The nucleotide sequence reads TGTGCCAGCAGCGCCCCTTCACTCTCGGTGTTCAATGAGCAGTTCTTC. This sequence encodes CASSAPSLSVFNEQFF.